The 5 T cell receptor beta chains below come from one sample, sequenced in a study of persistence of HIV-infected CD4 T cells. The libraries were made with immunoSEQ version 4 in survey mode. Some clones are missing from TCRdb's copy, which holds only in-frame ones; the method was immunoSEQ multiplex PCR. The sample contains around 26,000 clones, approximately 74% of which appear only once. An overlapping HIV-1 Gag peptide pool stimulated these cells at roughly 1 ug/peptide/mL. Responding CD4+ T cells were sorted by upregulation of both CD40 ligand and CD69. Antigens for these TCRs are unknown. This sample comprised CD4+ T cells sorted from PBMCs after roughly 18-hour stimulation, obtained from a patient who received antiretroviral therapy. The receptors here all came from an adult man with HIV who was CMV-seropositive.

This rearrangement joins TRBV2 to TRBJ1-4, with TRBD1 as a possible D gene (5 bases). The CDR3 is 15 amino acids. Germline assignment: CDR1 SNHLY and CDR2 FYNNEI. V was cut by 2 bases and J by 3 bases, with 10 bases left in between. In DNA form, the CDR3 reads TGTGCCAGCAGTGAACCGACGGGGGCTAATGAAAAACTGTTTTTT. This sequence encodes CASSEPTGANEKLFF. Full variable domain (missing parts from reference TRBV2 and TRBJ1-4): EPEVTQTPSHQVTQMGQEVILRCVPISNHLYFYWYRQILGQKVEFLVSFYNNEISEKSEIFDDQFSVERPDGSNFTLKIRSTKLEDSAMYFCASSEPTGANEKLFFGSGTQLSVL.

V is TRBV18 and J is TRBJ2-1; 15 nucleotides match TRBD2. The CDR3 totals 16 residues. The V segment lost 5 bases and the J segment 4 bases; nucleotides outside the gene matches: 3. Germline CDR1 reads KGHSH; CDR2 reads LQKENI. The CDR3 region is CASSSGLAGGYNEQFF. In DNA, the CDR3 is TGTGCCAGCTCATCCGGACTAGCGGGGGGGTACAATGAGCAGTTCTTC.

CDR3 loop: CASKGLAGETDTQYF. Here the CDR3 DNA reads TGCGCCAGCAAAGGACTAGCGGGGGAGACAGATACGCAGTATTTT. The gene calls are TRBV5-1 and TRBJ2-3; 13 bases align to TRBD2. CDR3 length: 15 amino acids. Germline V gives CDR1 SGHRS, CDR2 YFSETQ. The ends lost 6 bases at V and 3 bases at J; junction bases unmatched: 4.

This chain uses TRBV3-1 (or the pseudogene TRBV3-2) with TRBJ1-2; unclear D gene. This CDR3 is 12 amino acids long. Germline CDR1 LGHDT, CDR2 YNNKEL (reference sequence). Trimming removed 1 base at V and 3 bases at J, with 3 bases between. CDR3 sequence: CASSQGYYGYTF. The CDR3 nucleotides read TGTGCCAGCAGCCAAGGTTACTATGGCTACACCTTC.

The chain is built from TRBV27 and TRBJ2-3, with TRBD2 identical over 11 bases. J gave up 9 bases and V 5 bases, and 7 bases lay outside the gene matches. The CDR3 spans 14 residues. CDR1 and CDR2 (germline): MNHEY, SMNVEV (reference sequence). The CDR3 spells CASSPTGLAATQYF. The CDR3 nucleotides are TGTGCCAGCAGTCCAACGGGACTAGCGGCCACGCAGTATTTT.